This T cell receptor (beta chain) was found in a study of cytomegalovirus exposure and HLA in healthy donors. On the study more broadly: A data release that came early held approximately 85 million unique TCRs from HLA-typed donors. Membership in the Caucasian-associated ancestry cluster was found for about four fifths of fewer than 450 genotyped donors.

General study points: Researchers reported in a later analysis that a missense DCLRE1C variant was tied to TCR beta V- and J-gene trimming.

Concerning this clone: Antigen specificity is unknown. In the same sample, other DNA sequences code for this CDR3.

PCR employed 60 Vbeta and 13 Jbeta primers. Repertoires were generated with immunoSEQ multiplex PCR, while TCRdb's copy carries only in-frame clones and drops some. Here the sample spans about 140,000 clones, 65% to 85% being singletons. The sequencing input was PBMCs. The receptor's source is a man aged 18 to 29 in good health and CMV-seronegative.

The CDR3 DNA follows: TGTGCCAGCAGCTTAGGAGGGAGCGAAGCTTTCTTT. As protein: CASSLGGSEAFF. This chain links TRBV7-9 with TRBJ1-1; unclear D gene. CDR3 length equals 12 residues. Trimming pared 1 base from V and 8 bases from J, leaving 8 bases between. Germline V CDR1 and CDR2: SEHNR, FQNEAQ (reference sequence).